This TCR beta chain was sequenced for a study of cytomegalovirus exposure and HLA in healthy donors. Study observations and caveats: A list of roughly 180 TCR beta chains associated with cytomegalovirus was given. In a later analysis, HLA-associated beta chains showed higher expansion and lower generation probabilities than comparable chains.

PCR employed 60 Vbeta and 13 Jbeta primers. In the source study's methods: An analysis performed later counted about 80 million unique TCR beta chains (roughly 11 million of them shared). The protocol was immunoSEQ multiplex PCR, while the TCRdb copy is restricted to in-frame clones and leaves out a portion. V, J and clone size are taken as reported in that table, and D and trimming were inferred from the DNA itself. The table lists about 210,000 clones, approximately 77% of them singletons. Germline-derived CDR1 and CDR2 are MNHEY and SVGAGI. The CDR3 sequence is 14 residues long. Trimming took 10 bases from V and 0 from J, leaving 14 bases between them. This clone turned up a few times. What it binds is unknown.

The V call is TRBV6-5, the J call TRBJ2-3; D is ambiguous. This sequence originates from a man aged 35 to 55 in good health and CMV-seropositive. Sequencing input: PBMCs. The chain's CDR3 is CATRPATSTDTQYF. In DNA, the CDR3 is TGTGCCACCAGACCGGCGACTAGCACAGATACGCAGTATTTT.